The present TCR beta chain was sequenced within a study of T cells in Graves' hyperthyroidism and ophthalmopathy. The germline CDR1 and CDR2 sequences are LNHNV and YYDKDF (reference sequence). The CDR3 runs 15 residues. Comment on this clonotype: The junction and the germline gene differ at one end; a read error may be behind it.

Amplification yielded TCR beta CDR3 regions, with RNA transcripts as the source. During a first-round RT-PCR of the TCR CDR3, the HTBI primer set was used. One entry per CDR3 protein results from TCRdb running MiXCR on the multiplex PCR reads. The table records around 23,000 distinct CDR3 sequences, about 49% of them present only once. Sequencing was performed on blood. The chain uses TRBV15 and TRBJ1-2; D ambiguous. This TCR derives from a woman in her forties with Graves' hyperthyroidism that later progressed to Graves' ophthalmopathy. The CDR3 region is CTTSRDYSLSGGYTF. The CDR3, as DNA: TGTACCACCAGCAGAGATTACTCGCTTTCTGGCGGCTACACCTTC.